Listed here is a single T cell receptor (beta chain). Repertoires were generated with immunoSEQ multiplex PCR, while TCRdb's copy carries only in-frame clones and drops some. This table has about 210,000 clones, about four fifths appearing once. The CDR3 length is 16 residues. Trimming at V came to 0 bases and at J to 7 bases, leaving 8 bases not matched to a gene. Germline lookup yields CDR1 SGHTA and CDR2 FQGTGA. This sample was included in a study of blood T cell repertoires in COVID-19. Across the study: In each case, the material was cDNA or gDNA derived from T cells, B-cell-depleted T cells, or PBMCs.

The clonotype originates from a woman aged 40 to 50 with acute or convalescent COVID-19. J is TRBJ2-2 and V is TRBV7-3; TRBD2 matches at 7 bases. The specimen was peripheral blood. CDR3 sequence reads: CASSLTPGLRSGELFF. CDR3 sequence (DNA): TGTGCCAGCAGCTTAACCCCGGGACTAAGAAGCGGGGAGCTGTTTTTT.